Listed here is a single T cell receptor (beta chain). V was clipped by 5 bases and J by 8 bases, with 15 bases between them. CDR3 length: 13 amino acids. The germline V gene encodes CDR1 LGHDT and CDR2 YNNKEL (reference sequence). These data come from a study of blood T cell repertoires in COVID-19. Authors' data handling: By means of reference gene primer amplification, nucleated cell counts were estimated. Clones were read by immunoSEQ multiplex PCR, and TCRdb kept only the in-frame ones, dropping some. For V, J and clone size, that table is used; D and trimming come from the DNA. Of 50,000 or so clones listed, 65% to 85% are singletons.

The clonotype was recovered from a man aged 70-80 years with acute or convalescent COVID-19. Sequencing input: peripheral blood. The chain recombines TRBV3-1 (or the pseudogene TRBV3-2) with TRBJ1-2; D is possibly TRBD1 (6 bases). The CDR3 spells CASSTGQLLGYTF. As DNA, the CDR3 is TGTGCCAGCAGCACCGGACAGTTGTTGGGCTACACCTTC.